This T cell receptor (beta chain) stems from a study of blood T cell repertoires in COVID-19. Study details: T cells, B-cell-depleted T cells, or PBMCs provided the cDNA or gDNA that served as material.

The data were produced by immunoSEQ multiplex PCR, yet TCRdb's version contains in-frame clones alone and is incomplete. Of under 200,000 clones listed, 70% to 90% are singletons. Trimming left V 2 bases short and J 7 bases short, with 12 bases between. The CDR3 covers 14 residues. In germline, CDR1 is SNHLY, CDR2 FYNNEI. Sequenced material: peripheral blood. The sequence came from a man aged 35-49 years with acute or convalescent COVID-19. The chain combines TRBV2 with TRBJ1-5, with TRBD1 as a possible D gene (5 bases). CDR3 in DNA: TGTGCCAGCAGTGAACTTAAGCGGGGGCAGCCCCAGCATTTT. This sequence encodes CASSELKRGQPQHF.